Presented here are 18 T cell receptor beta chains from one specimen sequenced in a study of cytomegalovirus exposure and HLA in healthy donors. The PCR ran on 60 Vbeta and 13 Jbeta primers. The protocol was immunoSEQ multiplex PCR, while the TCRdb copy is restricted to in-frame clones and leaves out a portion. The data show 80,000 to 100,000 clones, about four fifths seen once. Sequenced: PBMCs. These receptors originate from a man younger than 35 in good health and CMV-seropositive.

The gene calls are TRBV6-1 and TRBJ1-6; D gene ambiguous. CDR3 length equals 17 residues. V was cut by 2 bases and J by 0 bases, with 11 bases left in between. Looked up from germline, CDR1 is MNHNS and CDR2 is SASEGT. CDR3 bases: TGTGCCAGCAGTGAATTGCCGGGAAGCTCCTATAATTCACCCCTCCACTTT. This translates into CASSELPGSSYNSPLHF.

A few counts support this clone. The V gene is TRBV5-6, the J gene TRBJ2-2; TRBD2 aligns across 7 bases. V shed 3 bases, J shed 0 bases, and the junction held 8 bases outside the gene matches. This CDR3 has 17 amino acids. The germline V gene has CDR1 SGHDT and CDR2 YYEEEE. The CDR3 protein is CASSWGGTAANTGELFF. The CDR3 DNA reads as TGTGCCAGCAGCTGGGGGGGAACCGCAGCGAACACCGGGGAGCTGTTTTTT.

The gene calls are TRBV7-2 and TRBJ2-6, with 10 positions matching TRBD2. V lost 2 bases, J lost 0 bases, and 7 bases stayed unmatched. The CDR3 has 19 residues. CDR1 and CDR2 from the germline V gene are SGHTA and FQGNSA. DNA of the CDR3: TGTGCCAGCAGCTTAAGGTTTAGCGGGGGGACCTCTGGGGCCAACGTCCTGACTTTC. Its protein product is CASSLRFSGGTSGANVLTF.

This chain links TRBV11-3 with TRBJ2-7; 8 nucleotides align to TRBD1. Germline CDR1 SGHNT, CDR2 YENEEA. J gave up 5 bases and V 5 bases, and 5 bases lay outside the gene matches. The CDR3 totals 13 residues. This CDR3 reads CASSRGTGNEQYF. The CDR3, as DNA: TGTGCCAGCAGCCGAGGGACAGGTAACGAGCAGTACTTC.

The rearrangement uses TRBV29-1 and TRBJ1-2, with 9 bases fitting TRBD1. The germline CDR1 and CDR2 sequences are SQVTM and ANQGSEA. The CDR3 is 15 residues long. V trimming: 7 bases; J trimming: 0 bases; junction bases outside the gene matches: 9. CDR3 coding DNA: TGCAGCGCCGCCGGGACAGGGATAACTAACTATGGCTACACCTTC. As protein: CSAAGTGITNYGYTF.

This chain joins TRBV7-2 and TRBJ2-3, with 7 positions matching TRBD2. Germline loops: CDR1 SGHTA, CDR2 FQGNSA. J gave up 4 bases and V 2 bases, and 0 bases lay outside the gene matches. The CDR3 sequence is 13 residues long. Written as DNA, the CDR3 is TGTGCCAGCAGCTTACGGGGGGCAGATACGCAGTATTTT. Protein sequence: CASSLRGADTQYF.

The V gene is TRBV28, the J gene TRBJ2-5; 7 bases align to TRBD1. V lost 9 bases to trimming and J lost 2 bases; unmatched junction nucleotides: 6. The CDR3 covers 13 residues. CDR1 and CDR2 (germline): MDHEN, SYDVKM. This CDR3 is CASTTTGQETQYF. DNA for the CDR3: TGTGCCAGTACCACGACAGGGCAAGAGACCCAGTACTTC.

V is TRBV7-7 and J is TRBJ2-2; D ambiguous. Germline-derived CDR1 and CDR2 are SSHAT and FNYEAQ (reference sequence). V was trimmed by 1 base and J by 8 bases, leaving 5 bases between them. This CDR3 contains 12 residues. Here the CDR3 reads CASSLDSGELFF. DNA for the CDR3: TGTGCCAGCAGCTTAGACTCGGGGGAGCTGTTTTTT.

This clone was seen only a few times. The chain links TRBV6-6 to TRBJ1-6; D remains unclear. Germline V CDR1 and CDR2: MNHNY, SVGAGI (reference sequence). V was clipped by 4 bases and J by 11 bases, with 18 bases between them. This CDR3 contains 15 residues. The chain's CDR3 is CASSSLRWEWAPLHF. The DNA for the CDR3 is TGTGCCAGCAGTTCCCTACGGTGGGAGTGGGCACCCCTCCACTTT.

The rearrangement links TRBV28 to TRBJ1-2, with 7 bases fitting TRBD1. Germline V gene lookup returns CDR1 MDHEN and CDR2 SYDVKM. Unmatched junction bases numbered 4, after V lost 2 bases and J lost 4 bases. CDR3 length: 14 amino acids. DNA of the CDR3: TGTGCCAGCAGTTTAAGGACAGGCCTCTATGGCTACACCTTC. This translates into CASSLRTGLYGYTF.

The chain combines TRBV5-5 with TRBJ1-1; D remains unclear. V gave up 5 bases and J gave up 6 bases, with 14 bases separating them. The CDR3 has 13 residues. Germline CDR1 is SGHKS and CDR2 is YYEKEE (reference sequence). Written as DNA, the CDR3 is TGTGCCAGCAGACGCTTCGAGGGAGCTGAAGCTTTCTTT. As protein: CASRRFEGAEAFF. The variable domain in full, with the rest retrieved from reference TRBV5-5 and TRBJ1-1, is DAGVTQSPTHLIKTRGQQVTLRCSPISGHKSVSWYQQVLGQGPQFIFQYYEKEERGRGNFPDRFSARQFPNYSSELNVNALLLGDSALYLCASRRFEGAEAFFGQGTRLTVV.

The V and J genes are TRBV5-1 and TRBJ2-5; 8 bases line up with TRBD1. The last part of the DNA fits TRBJ2-7 better; the J call may be wrong. The CDR3 runs 14 residues. The germline V gene encodes CDR1 SGHRS and CDR2 YFSETQ. CDR3 sequence: CASSPGQARDEQYF. The CDR3 coding sequence is TGCGCCAGCAGCCCGGGACAGGCTCGAGACGAGCAGTACTTC.

This rearrangement joins TRBV4-1 to TRBJ2-2; D gene unclear. CDR3 size: 15 residues. Trimming left V 1 base short and J 1 base short, with 7 bases between. From germline, CDR1 is MGHRA and CDR2 YSYEKL. The CDR3 region is CASSQVHGNTGELFF. The CDR3 region has the DNA TGCGCCAGCAGCCAAGTGCACGGGAACACCGGGGAGCTGTTTTTT.

As DNA, the CDR3 is TGTGCCAGCAGCTCCGACGGGGCTGGGGCCAACGTCCTGACTTTC. It codes for CASSSDGAGANVLTF. V and J are TRBV5-6 and TRBJ2-6; the D gene is possibly TRBD2 (5 bases). The V end lost 3 bases, the J end lost 2 bases, and 9 bases lay between the germline ends. The CDR3 sequence is 15 residues long. The germline gives CDR1 SGHDT, CDR2 YYEEEE.

The chain uses TRBV2 and TRBJ1-4; TRBD1 agrees at 10 bases. The germline CDR1 and CDR2 sequences are SNHLY and FYNNEI. The CDR3 covers 15 residues. V dropped 5 bases and J dropped 7; count of bases not matched to a gene: 7. CDR3 DNA: TGTGCCAGCAGTCGACAGGGGGCGCAGCTTGAAAAACTGTTTTTT. This codes for CASSRQGAQLEKLFF.

V and J are TRBV2 and TRBJ1-4, with D uncertain. Trimming left V 0 bases short and J 5 bases short, with 22 bases between. Germline lookup yields CDR1 SNHLY and CDR2 FYNNEI. The CDR3 has 19 residues. In nucleotides, the CDR3 is TGTGCCAGCAGTGAAGCAATCTGGCAGGATTCCAGCCCGAATGAAAAACTGTTTTTT. It is translated as CASSEAIWQDSSPNEKLFF.

The rearrangement links TRBV30 to TRBJ2-5; 10 bases fit TRBD1. CDR1 and CDR2 from the germline V gene are GTSNPN and SVGIG (reference sequence). This CDR3 is built from 12 residues. Unmatched junction bases numbered 2, after V lost 5 bases and J lost 5 bases. The CDR3 DNA reads as TGTGCCTGGGGGACAGGGGTCGAGACCCAGTACTTC. It yields the protein CAWGTGVETQYF.

The chain recombines TRBV7-2 with TRBJ2-7, with D possibly TRBD2 on 5 matching bases. CDR1 and CDR2 (germline): SGHTA, FQGNSA. The CDR3 contains 14 residues. V was trimmed by 1 base and J by 2 bases, leaving 9 bases between them. CDR3 protein: CASSLGGVPYEQYF. The CDR3 DNA is TGTGCCAGCAGCTTAGGGGGAGTACCCTACGAGCAGTACTTC.